This entry describes one T cell receptor beta chain. The data were obtained in a study of OX40 agonist ivuxolimab in advanced cancers. Measured with immunoSEQ multiplex PCR; TCRdb has only the in-frame clones, and not every one. The repertoire consists of 28,000 or so clones, with 75% to 85% occurring once and the leading ten covering about 25%. The germline CDR1 and CDR2 sequences are SGHVS and FQNEAQ. The CDR3 extends over 15 amino acids. V was shortened by 2 bases and J by 5 bases, with 15 bases between the two germline ends. The sequences come from CD4+ or CD8+ T cells sorted from blood, collected in a trial of the OX40 agonist ivuxolimab. V gene TRBV7-8 combines with J gene TRBJ2-5; D not certain. This clonotype was sampled from an adult with an advanced solid tumor such as melanoma, head and neck, liver or kidney cancer. CDR3: CASSLFHGPGETQYF. The CDR3 DNA sequence: TGTGCCAGCAGCTTATTCCACGGACCCGGGGAGACCCAGTACTTC. Using reference TRBV7-8 and TRBJ2-5 for the parts outside the CDR3, the full variable domain is GAGVSQSPRYKVAKRGQDVALRCDPISGHVSLFWYQQALGQGPEFLTYFQNEAQLDKSGLPSDRFFAERPEGSVSTLKIQRTQQEDSAVYLCASSLFHGPGETQYFGPGTRLLVL.